This is a list of T cell receptor beta chains from one sample in a study of T-cell reconstitution after alpha-beta-depleted transplantation in children. TCRdb processed the PCR reads anew with MiXCR; each CDR3 protein has one entry. The top ten clones hold around 4% of a sample with about 610,000 distinct CDR3 sequences, about 10% of them seen once. This material consisted of PBMCs from the stem cell graft donor, taken from the stem cell graft. These TCRs come from a human donor who donated a stem cell graft to a child with acute myeloid leukemia. The CDR3 runs from the conserved cysteine through the conserved F or W. Each record gives: V gene, J gene, clone size, D gene, CDR3 DNA, CDR3 protein. D genes are given only for firm matches. Only part of the rows carry a size: once, few, many, or a class if the clone is expanded.

V: TRBV28
J: TRBJ1-5
size: many
D: NA
DNA: TGTGCCAGCAGTTTATCCGGGGGCGGCAATCAGCCCCAGCATTTT
CDR3: CASSLSGGGNQPQHF

V: TRBV20-1
J: TRBJ1-3
size: few
D: NA
DNA: TGCAGTGCTAAAGGGGGGAGCGGAAACACCATATATTTT
CDR3: CSAKGGSGNTIYF

V: TRBV6-2/TRBV6-3
J: TRBJ1-5
size: many
D: NA
DNA: TGTGCCAGCAGTACAGCGCGCAATCAGCCCCAGCATTTT
CDR3: CASSTARNQPQHF

V: TRBV20-1
J: TRBJ2-2
size: few
D: NA
DNA: TGCAGTGCTCCCTCGGCTATCAGGAACACCGGGGAGCTGTTTTTT
CDR3: CSAPSAIRNTGELFF

V: TRBV28
J: TRBJ1-5
size: NA
D: NA
DNA: TGTGCCAGCAGACTTCAGGGATCTCAGTATAGCAATCAGCCCCAGCATTTT
CDR3: CASRLQGSQYSNQPQHF

V: TRBV3-1
J: TRBJ1-2
size: few
D: NA
DNA: TGTGCCAGCAGCCAAGGGTTCAAGGGGACGGGAAATGGCTACACCTTC
CDR3: CASSQGFKGTGNGYTF

V: TRBV15
J: TRBJ2-5
size: NA
D: NA
DNA: TGTGCCACCAGCGGAGGTACAGGGCGGGAGACCCAGTACTTC
CDR3: CATSGGTGRETQYF

V: TRBV29-1
J: TRBJ2-7
size: many
D: NA
DNA: TGCAGCGTCGTTGACCCTACTAGGTACGAGCAGTACTTC
CDR3: CSVVDPTRYEQYF

V: TRBV18
J: TRBJ2-6
size: few
D: NA
DNA: TGTGCCAGCTCACCACCCGGTCTCTCTGGGGCCAACGTCCTGACTTTC
CDR3: CASSPPGLSGANVLTF

V: TRBV29-1
J: TRBJ2-3
size: NA
D: NA
DNA: TGCAGCGTAGAACAAAGGGGCCTAGCCTCAGATACGCAGTATTTT
CDR3: CSVEQRGLASDTQYF

V: TRBV7-2
J: TRBJ2-7
size: NA
D: NA
DNA: TGTGCCAGCACCTTAGGGATGGGGGGATATCCCTACGAGCAGTACTTC
CDR3: CASTLGMGGYPYEQYF

V: TRBV6-2/TRBV6-3
J: TRBJ2-7
size: NA
D: NA
DNA: TGTGCCAGCAGCAACGGACCTTACGAGCAGTACTTC
CDR3: CASSNGPYEQYF

V: TRBV7-2
J: TRBJ2-2
size: many
D: NA
DNA: TGTGCCACGAGGTCGCGGACGAACACCGGGGAGCTGTTTTTT
CDR3: CATRSRTNTGELFF

V: TRBV20-1
J: TRBJ2-3
size: few
D: TRBD2
DNA: TGCAGTGCTAGTAGACTAGCGGGAAGTTCTGATACGCAGTATTTT
CDR3: CSASRLAGSSDTQYF

V: TRBV4-1
J: TRBJ1-4
size: NA
D: NA
DNA: TGCGCCAGCAGCCAAACCCCATGGGGTGGAGGGGAAAAACTGTTTTTT
CDR3: CASSQTPWGGGEKLFF

V: TRBV9
J: TRBJ2-5
size: few
D: TRBD2
DNA: TGTGCCAGCAGCGTACGAGGAGCGGGAGGACAAGAGACCCAGTACTTC
CDR3: CASSVRGAGGQETQYF

V: TRBV6-5
J: TRBJ2-7
size: many
D: TRBD2
DNA: TGTGCCAGCAGTTCCGGGACTAGCGGGAGTCCCCACGAGCAGTACTTC
CDR3: CASSSGTSGSPHEQYF

V: TRBV20-1
J: TRBJ2-1
size: few
D: TRBD2
DNA: TGCAGTGCTAGAGCTGACAGCGGGAGGGCTTATGAGCAGTTCTTC
CDR3: CSARADSGRAYEQFF

V: TRBV7-2
J: TRBJ2-2
size: NA
D: NA
DNA: TGTGCCAGCAGCAGCGGCGAGAGGGGCTGGGGCGGGGAGCTGTTTTTT
CDR3: CASSSGERGWGGELFF

V: TRBV4-2
J: TRBJ1-2
size: many
D: TRBD1
DNA: TGTGCCAGCTCGGGACAGAACTATGGCTACACCTTC
CDR3: CASSGQNYGYTF

V: TRBV6-5
J: TRBJ1-1
size: few
D: TRBD1
DNA: TGTGCCAGCAGTTACTCCCGGACAGGGAACACTGAAGCTTTCTTT
CDR3: CASSYSRTGNTEAFF

V: TRBV3-1
J: TRBJ2-1
size: many
D: NA
DNA: TGTGCCAGCAGCCGCCCCGGTCCGGGTGAGCAGTTCTTC
CDR3: CASSRPGPGEQFF

V: TRBV5-4
J: TRBJ2-2
size: NA
D: NA
DNA: TGTGCCAGCAGCCCACGGCCGGGACGAGTCACCGGGGAGCTGTTTTTT
CDR3: CASSPRPGRVTGELFF

V: TRBV7-2
J: TRBJ2-3
size: few
D: TRBD2
DNA: TGTGCCAGCAGCTTCTACGGGACTAGCGTACCTAGGGTTCCTAGCACAGATACGCAGTATTTT
CDR3: CASSFYGTSVPRVPSTDTQYF

V: TRBV3-1
J: TRBJ2-1
size: few
D: NA
DNA: TGTGCCAGCAGCCAAGGGGACACCCGCTCCTACAATGAGCAGTTCTTC
CDR3: CASSQGDTRSYNEQFF

V: TRBV7-8
J: TRBJ2-7
size: many
D: NA
DNA: TGTGCCAGCAGCTTACGGGGTCAACTCTACGAGCAGTACTTC
CDR3: CASSLRGQLYEQYF

V: TRBV20-1
J: TRBJ2-7
size: NA
D: TRBD2
DNA: TGCTGTGCTACCCAGACTAGCGGGGTCTCCTACGAGCAGTACTTC
CDR3: CCATQTSGVSYEQYF

V: TRBV6-2/TRBV6-3
J: TRBJ2-5
size: NA
D: TRBD2
DNA: TGTGCCAGCAGTTACAGCGTAGCGGGGCCCGATGGAGAGACCCAGTACTTC
CDR3: CASSYSVAGPDGETQYF

V: TRBV12-3/TRBV12-4
J: TRBJ1-4
size: many
D: TRBD1
DNA: TGTGCCAGCAGCCCTAGAACCGGGACAGGCGAAAAACTGTTTTTT
CDR3: CASSPRTGTGEKLFF

V: TRBV12-3/TRBV12-4
J: TRBJ2-3
size: many
D: NA
DNA: TGTGCCAGCAGTCTCAGCGGGTCTAGCACAGATACGCAGTATTTT
CDR3: CASSLSGSSTDTQYF

V: TRBV6-2/TRBV6-3
J: TRBJ2-2
size: many
D: NA
DNA: TGTGCCAGCAGTTACTCGCGCAGACTGAACACCGGGGAGCTGTTTTTT
CDR3: CASSYSRRLNTGELFF

V: TRBV7-3
J: TRBJ2-3
size: few
D: NA
DNA: TGTGCCAGCAGCTTCCAGTTAGCCGCAGATACGCAGTATTTT
CDR3: CASSFQLAADTQYF

V: TRBV25-1
J: TRBJ1-2
size: few
D: NA
DNA: TGTGCCAGCACCTTAGCTAACTATGGCTACACCTTC
CDR3: CASTLANYGYTF

V: TRBV3-1
J: TRBJ2-7
size: many
D: NA
DNA: TGTGCCAGCAGCCAAGGTGCACGGGGCTACGAGCAGTACTTC
CDR3: CASSQGARGYEQYF

V: TRBV4-2
J: TRBJ1-2
size: many
D: NA
DNA: TGTGCCAGCAGCCAAGATCTTGGGGGCAGGGTGTACGGCTACACCTTC
CDR3: CASSQDLGGRVYGYTF

V: TRBV30
J: TRBJ2-5
size: NA
D: NA
DNA: TGTGCCTGGAGGAAGGGTGACAAGGAAAAGTACTTC
CDR3: CAWRKGDKEKYF

V: TRBV29-1
J: TRBJ2-5
size: NA
D: NA
DNA: TGCAGCGTTGAAAATTTCGAGGAGCGTTGGGAGACCCAGTACTTC
CDR3: CSVENFEERWETQYF

V: TRBV20-1
J: TRBJ2-5
size: NA
D: TRBD2
DNA: TGCAGTGCTAGAGATTGGGCGGGAGAGGAGACCCAGTACTTC
CDR3: CSARDWAGEETQYF

V: TRBV29-1
J: TRBJ2-5
size: few
D: NA
DNA: TGCAGCGTTGAACGCGGGACGGAGACCCAGTACTTC
CDR3: CSVERGTETQYF

V: TRBV30
J: TRBJ2-7
size: NA
D: NA
DNA: TGTGCCTGGAGTGTAAAGGCGGGGACCTACGAGCAGTACTTC
CDR3: CAWSVKAGTYEQYF

V: TRBV30
J: TRBJ2-3
size: few
D: NA
DNA: TGTGCCTGGGCTGGCGGGAAAAGCACAGATACGCAGTATTTT
CDR3: CAWAGGKSTDTQYF

V: TRBV6-5
J: TRBJ2-1
size: few
D: NA
DNA: TGTGCCAGCAGTTTCCCGACTAGTCATGAGCAGTTCTTC
CDR3: CASSFPTSHEQFF

V: TRBV27
J: TRBJ2-7
size: many
D: TRBD2
DNA: TGTGCCAGCAGTTTAGCAGCGGGAGTGTCCTACGAGCAGTACTTC
CDR3: CASSLAAGVSYEQYF

V: TRBV27
J: TRBJ1-2
size: few
D: NA
DNA: TGTGCCAGCAGTTTCACAAGGAGCTATGGCTACACCTTC
CDR3: CASSFTRSYGYTF

V: TRBV27
J: TRBJ2-5
size: once
D: NA
DNA: TGTGCCAGCAGCGACTCGGGCACGACCCAGTACTTC
CDR3: CASSDSGTTQYF

V: TRBV24-1
J: TRBJ2-7
size: NA
D: NA
DNA: TGTGCCACCAGTCAACAGGGTCGATACGAGCAGTACTTC
CDR3: CATSQQGRYEQYF

V: TRBV10-3
J: TRBJ2-1
size: many
D: TRBD2
DNA: TGTGCCATCAGTTGGACTAGAGGAGGGCGGGATTACAATGAGCAGTTCTTC
CDR3: CAISWTRGGRDYNEQFF

V: TRBV4-2
J: TRBJ1-5
size: few
D: NA
DNA: TGTGCCAGCAGCCTAGAAAGGAGCAATCAGCCCCAGCATTTT
CDR3: CASSLERSNQPQHF

V: TRBV20-1
J: TRBJ1-1
size: few
D: TRBD1
DNA: TGCAGTGCTATACGACCGGGACAGCTAACCACTGAAGCTTTCTTT
CDR3: CSAIRPGQLTTEAFF

V: TRBV6-1
J: TRBJ2-1
size: NA
D: TRBD2
DNA: TGTGCCAGCAGTCCTAGCGGGAGGGCCCTGGGAAGACACAATGAGCAGTTCTTC
CDR3: CASSPSGRALGRHNEQFF

V: TRBV11-2
J: TRBJ2-1
size: many
D: NA
DNA: TGTGCCAGCAGCTTAGCGGGCCACAATGAGCAGTTCTTC
CDR3: CASSLAGHNEQFF

V: TRBV7-6
J: TRBJ2-6
size: NA
D: NA
DNA: TGTGCCAGCAGCCAACCCTCGGGCTACTCGATAAGCTCTGGGGCCAACGTCCTGACTTTC
CDR3: CASSQPSGYSISSGANVLTF

V: TRBV20-1
J: TRBJ2-5
size: many
D: NA
DNA: TGCAGTGCTAGAGAAGAGACCCAGTACTTC
CDR3: CSAREETQYF

V: TRBV20-1
J: TRBJ2-7
size: NA
D: TRBD2
DNA: TGCAGTGCTAGAGATAACGTTGCGGGAGAAAGCTACGAGCAGTACTTC
CDR3: CSARDNVAGESYEQYF